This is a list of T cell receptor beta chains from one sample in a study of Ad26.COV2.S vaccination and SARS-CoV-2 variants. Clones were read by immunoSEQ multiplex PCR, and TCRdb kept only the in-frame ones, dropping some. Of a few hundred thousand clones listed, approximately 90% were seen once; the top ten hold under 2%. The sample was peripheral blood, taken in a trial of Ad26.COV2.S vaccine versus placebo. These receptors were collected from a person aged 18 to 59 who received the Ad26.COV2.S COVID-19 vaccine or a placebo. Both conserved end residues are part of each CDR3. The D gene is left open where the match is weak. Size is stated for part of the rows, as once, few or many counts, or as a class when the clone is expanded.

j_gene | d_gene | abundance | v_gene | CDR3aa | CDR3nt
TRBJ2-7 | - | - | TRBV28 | CASSLTDYEQYF | TGTGCCAGCAGCCTCACAGACTACGAGCAGTACTTC
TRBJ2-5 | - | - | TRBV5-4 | CASSLDSGGETQYF | TGTGCCAGCAGCTTGGACAGTGGGGGGGAGACCCAGTACTTC
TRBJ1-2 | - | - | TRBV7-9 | CASSPTSYGYTF | TGTGCCAGCAGCCCAACGTCTTATGGCTACACCTTC
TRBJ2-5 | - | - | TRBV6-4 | CASSANGGGLETQYF | TGTGCCAGCAGTGCGAACGGTGGGGGGCTTGAGACCCAGTACTTC
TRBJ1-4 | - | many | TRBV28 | CASRRTGEGEKLFF | TGTGCCAGCAGGCGGACGGGGGAGGGTGAAAAACTGTTTTTT
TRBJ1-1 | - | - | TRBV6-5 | CASSFWASGTIF | -
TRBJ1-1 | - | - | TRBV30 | CAPKGGTEAFF | TGTGCTCCGAAGGGGGGGACTGAAGCTTTCTTT
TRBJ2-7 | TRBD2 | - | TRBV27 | CASSPILLAGATYEQYF | TGTGCCAGCAGTCCCATATTACTAGCGGGAGCGACCTACGAGCAGTACTTC
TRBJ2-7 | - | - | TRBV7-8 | CASSPAGGRPHEQYF | TGTGCCAGCAGCCCCGCAGGTGGGAGGCCCCACGAGCAGTACTTC
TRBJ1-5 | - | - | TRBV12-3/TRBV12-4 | CASSLVRGQPQHF | TGTGCCAGCAGTTTAGTACGGGGTCAGCCCCAGCATTTT
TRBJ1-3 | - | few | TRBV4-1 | CASSQTGQPGNTIYF | TGCGCCAGCAGCCAAACAGGACAGCCTGGAAACACCATATATTTT
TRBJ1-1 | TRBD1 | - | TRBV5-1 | CASSSTGGLTEAFF | TGCGCCAGCAGCTCAACAGGGGGCTTGACTGAAGCTTTCTTT